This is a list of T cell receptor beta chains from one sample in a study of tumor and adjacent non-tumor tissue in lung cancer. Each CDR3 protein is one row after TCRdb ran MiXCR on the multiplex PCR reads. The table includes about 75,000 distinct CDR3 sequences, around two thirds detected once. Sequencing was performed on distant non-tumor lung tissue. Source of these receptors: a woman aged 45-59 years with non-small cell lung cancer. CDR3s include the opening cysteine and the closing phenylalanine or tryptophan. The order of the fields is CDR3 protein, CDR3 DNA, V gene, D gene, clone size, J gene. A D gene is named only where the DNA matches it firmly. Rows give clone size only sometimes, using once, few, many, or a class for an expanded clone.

CDR3 protein: CASSYLGRKEQFF
CDR3 DNA: TGTGCCAGCAGTTACCTGGGCCGAAAAGAGCAGTTCTTC
V gene: TRBV6-2/TRBV6-3
D gene: .
clone size: many
J gene: TRBJ2-1

CDR3 protein: CATSDDRQAEGYTF
CDR3 DNA: TGTGCCACCAGTGATGATAGACAGGCGGAAGGCTACACCTTC
V gene: TRBV24-1
D gene: .
clone size: few
J gene: TRBJ1-2

CDR3 protein: CATSVAAGYAQYF
CDR3 DNA: TGTGCCACCAGCGTAGCGGCTGGGTACGCGCAGTACTTC
V gene: TRBV11-2
D gene: .
clone size: .
J gene: TRBJ2-7

CDR3 protein: CAGSDRGIGSSADTQYF
CDR3 DNA: TGTGCCGGCAGTGACCGTGGTATCGGGAGTTCTGCAGATACACAGTATTTT
V gene: TRBV6-1
D gene: .
clone size: .
J gene: TRBJ2-3

CDR3 protein: CAGSFGVAETQYF
CDR3 DNA: TGTGCCGGCAGCTTTGGGGTGGCGGAGACCCAGTACTTC
V gene: TRBV11-2
D gene: .
clone size: .
J gene: TRBJ2-5

CDR3 protein: CSARTSGSYNEQFF
CDR3 DNA: TGCAGTGCAAGGACTAGCGGGAGCTACAATGAGCAGTTCTTC
V gene: TRBV20-1
D gene: TRBD2
clone size: many
J gene: TRBJ2-1

CDR3 protein: CASNANPRTSGYNEQFF
CDR3 DNA: TGTGCCAGCAATGCGAATCCCAGGACTAGCGGCTACAATGAGCAGTTCTTC
V gene: TRBV25-1
D gene: TRBD2
clone size: .
J gene: TRBJ2-1

CDR3 protein: CSTTSIYSYEQYF
CDR3 DNA: TGCAGTACTACCAGCATATACTCCTACGAGCAGTACTTC
V gene: TRBV20-1
D gene: .
clone size: .
J gene: TRBJ2-7

CDR3 protein: CASSFSWGSSQPQHF
CDR3 DNA: TGTGCCAGCAGTTTCTCGTGGGGCAGCAGTCAGCCCCAGCATTTT
V gene: TRBV6-2/TRBV6-3
D gene: .
clone size: .
J gene: TRBJ1-5

CDR3 protein: CSAGTGATNYGYIF
CDR3 DNA: TGCAGTGCGGGGACAGGAGCTACTAACTATGGCTACATATTC
V gene: TRBV20-1
D gene: TRBD1
clone size: .
J gene: TRBJ1-2

CDR3 protein: CASRDRRGSYNEQFF
CDR3 DNA: TGTGCCAGCAGGGACAGGCGGGGCTCATATAATGAGCAGTTCTTC
V gene: TRBV5-8
D gene: .
clone size: .
J gene: TRBJ2-1

CDR3 protein: CASRTGTGGEQYF
CDR3 DNA: TGTGCCAGCAGAACCGGGACAGGGGGCGAGCAGTACTTC
V gene: TRBV28
D gene: TRBD1
clone size: .
J gene: TRBJ2-7

CDR3 protein: CTGSGQGFSPLNF
CDR3 DNA: TGCACTGGATCGGGACAGGGGTTTTCACCCCTCAACTTT
V gene: TRBV20-1
D gene: TRBD1
clone size: .
J gene: TRBJ1-6

CDR3 protein: CSATFPGAVGNQPPHF
CDR3 DNA: TGCAGTGCTACTTTCCCAGGGGCCGTGGGCAACCAGCCCCCGCATTTT
V gene: TRBV20-1
D gene: .
clone size: .
J gene: TRBJ1-5

CDR3 protein: CAIKEQGDSYIEQFF
CDR3 DNA: TGTGCCATCAAAGAACAGGGAGACTCATACATTGAGCAGTTCTTC
V gene: TRBV10-3
D gene: .
clone size: .
J gene: TRBJ2-1

CDR3 protein: CSARGVHLDRAIGSNQPQHF
CDR3 DNA: TGCAGTGCTAGAGGCGTCCACCTGGACAGGGCAATCGGAAGCAATCAACCCCAGCATTTT
V gene: TRBV20-1
D gene: TRBD1
clone size: .
J gene: TRBJ1-5

CDR3 protein: CASSHTSGINTQYF
CDR3 DNA: TGTGCCAGCAGCCACACTAGCGGGATAAATACGCAGTATTTT
V gene: TRBV7-2
D gene: TRBD2
clone size: .
J gene: TRBJ2-3

CDR3 protein: CSARTPASYNEQFF
CDR3 DNA: TGCAGTGCTAGAACGCCCGCCTCCTACAATGAGCAGTTCTTC
V gene: TRBV20-1
D gene: .
clone size: .
J gene: TRBJ2-1

CDR3 protein: CASSYRSDTEAFF
CDR3 DNA: TGTGCCAGCAGCTACAGAAGCGACACTGAAGCTTTCTTT
V gene: TRBV6-6
D gene: .
clone size: many
J gene: TRBJ1-1

CDR3 protein: CTSSQDWPGHGSTRYTSTEAFF
CDR3 DNA: TGTACCAGCAGCCAAGATTGGCCGGGACATGGGTCTACTCGTTATACTTCCACTGAAGCTTTCTTT
V gene: TRBV4-2
D gene: .
clone size: few
J gene: TRBJ1-1

CDR3 protein: CASSLGVVGRNEQFF
CDR3 DNA: TGTGCCAGCAGCTTGGGAGTAGTCGGTCGGAATGAGCAGTTCTTC
V gene: TRBV7-2
D gene: .
clone size: .
J gene: TRBJ2-1

CDR3 protein: CSARDGSEQYF
CDR3 DNA: TGCAGTGCTAGAGATGGGAGCGAGCAGTACTTC
V gene: TRBV20-1
D gene: .
clone size: many
J gene: TRBJ2-7

CDR3 protein: CATSDLAIGTVGDTQYF
CDR3 DNA: TGTGCCACCAGTGATTTGGCTATCGGGACGGTAGGGGATACGCAGTATTTT
V gene: TRBV24-1
D gene: .
clone size: .
J gene: TRBJ2-3